Many counts were recorded for the clone carrying this T cell receptor beta chain. The record originates from a study of early T cells in non-severe SARS-CoV-2 infection. Study overall: Chains were unpaired, as sequencing was done on bulk RNA from unsorted whole blood.

Individual cDNA molecules each received unique molecular identifiers attached to them. TCRdb reprocessed the 5' RACE reads with MiXCR, giving one entry per CDR3 protein. In the table there are about 94,000 distinct CDR3 sequences, 13% of which are singletons. The V gene lost 0 bases and the J gene lost 3 bases, with 7 bases spanning the gap. CDR1 MNHEY and CDR2 SVGEGT come from the germline V gene. CDR3 length: 14 amino acids. V is TRBV6-2 or TRBV6-3 and J is TRBJ2-3, with D uncertain. The sequence was obtained from an adult who was a healthcare worker with PCR-confirmed SARS-CoV-2 infection or an uninfected control (not recorded which). Sequenced sample: whole blood. The CDR3 coding sequence is TGTGCCAGCAGTTACTCGGGGAATACAGATACGCAGTATTTT. Protein sequence: CASSYSGNTDTQYF.